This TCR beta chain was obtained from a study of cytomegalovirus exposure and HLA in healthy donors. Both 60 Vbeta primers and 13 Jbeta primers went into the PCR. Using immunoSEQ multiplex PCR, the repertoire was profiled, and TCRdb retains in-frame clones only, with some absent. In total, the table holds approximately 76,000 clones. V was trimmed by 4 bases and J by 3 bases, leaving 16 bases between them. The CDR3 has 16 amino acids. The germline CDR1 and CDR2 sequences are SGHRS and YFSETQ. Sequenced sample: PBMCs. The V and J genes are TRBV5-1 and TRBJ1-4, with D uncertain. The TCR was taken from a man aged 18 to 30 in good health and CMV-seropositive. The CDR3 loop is CASSLTVEGSNEKLFF. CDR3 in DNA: TGCGCCAGCAGCCTCACCGTTGAGGGTTCTAATGAAAAACTGTTTTTT.